This is a list of T cell receptor beta chains from one sample in a study of T cells after yellow fever vaccination. TCRdb analysed the 5' RACE reads with MiXCR anew, one entry per CDR3 protein. The sample lists about 370,000 distinct CDR3 sequences; 11% were seen once. The sample was PBMCs, taken on the day of the first yellow fever vaccination. These receptors all stem from a man aged 18-30 years who received the YFV17D yellow fever vaccine. Each CDR3 is given with its conserved first and last residue. Fields, in order: J gene, V gene, D gene, clone size, CDR3 DNA, CDR3 protein. D genes are given only for firm matches. Clone size is not always given. Where it is, it says once, few, many or a class for expanded clones.

>TRBJ2-3|TRBV20-1|NA|NA
TGCAGTTCCTTTTCGGGAGAGAGGAATACGCAGTATTTT
CSSFSGERNTQYF
>TRBJ1-6|TRBV25-1|NA|NA
TGTGCCAGCAGTTGGGGGGGTAGCTCACCCCTCCACTTT
CASSWGGSSPLHF
>TRBJ1-1|TRBV7-2|NA|NA
TGTGCCAGCAGAGCCTGGAACACTGAAGCTTTCTTT
CASRAWNTEAFF
>TRBJ1-3|TRBV5-1|NA|few
TGCGCCAGCAGCGTGGACCCCGGGACCCCTGGAAACACCATATATTTT
CASSVDPGTPGNTIYF
>TRBJ1-1|TRBV15|TRBD1|few
TGTGCCATTGAACAGGGGGGTTTGAACACTGAAGCTTTCTTT
CAIEQGGLNTEAFF
>TRBJ2-1|TRBV6-1|NA|NA
TGTGCCAGCCGGGCTAGGTCGGGGGATGAGCAGTTCTTC
CASRARSGDEQFF
>TRBJ2-7|TRBV6-2/TRBV6-3|NA|few
TGTGCCAGCAGTTATATGGTGGAGCAGTACTTC
CASSYMVEQYF
>TRBJ2-2|TRBV12-3/TRBV12-4|TRBD1|few
TGTGCCAGCAGCTCGAGGGGGCCCGGGGAGCTGTTTTTT
CASSSRGPGELFF
>TRBJ2-1|TRBV11-3|NA|NA
TGTGCCAGCAGCGGGTGGGCGGGTAGTAACAATGAGCAGTTCTTC
CASSGWAGSNNEQFF
>TRBJ2-5|TRBV7-6|NA|few
TGTGCCAGCAGCTTAAGGGCCAGGGGAGAGACCCAGTACTTC
CASSLRARGETQYF
>TRBJ1-2|TRBV4-3|NA|few
TGCGCCAGCAGCCGTGTCCAGGGGATTGGCTACACCTTC
CASSRVQGIGYTF
>TRBJ2-2|TRBV11-1|NA|many
TGTGCCAGCAGCGGTACAGGGACGATTCCCGGGGAGCTGTTTTTT
CASSGTGTIPGELFF
>TRBJ2-7|TRBV7-2|NA|NA
TGTGCCAGCAGCTTAGCGCGGGGCCACGAGCAGTACTTC
CASSLARGHEQYF
>TRBJ1-5|TRBV6-2/TRBV6-3|TRBD1|few
TGTGCCAGCAGTAGACCTGGGACAGGGGTTAACCAGCCCCAGCATTTT
CASSRPGTGVNQPQHF
>TRBJ2-2|TRBV6-2/TRBV6-3|NA|few
TGTGCCAGCAGTTCCGCAGGGGTGATCGGGGAGCTGTTTTTT
CASSSAGVIGELFF
>TRBJ2-4|TRBV5-1|TRBD1|NA
TGCGCCAGCAGCCAGGGACAGGGGTTGAACATTCAGTACTTC
CASSQGQGLNIQYF
>TRBJ2-7|TRBV20-1|TRBD1|few
TGCAGTGCCCCAAGACAGGGCTACGAGCAGTACTTC
CSAPRQGYEQYF
>TRBJ2-5|TRBV7-2|NA|NA
TGTGCCAGCAGCCTCAGAGGGGGGGGCCAAGAGACCCAGTACTTC
CASSLRGGGQETQYF
>TRBJ2-7|TRBV29-1|NA|few
TGCAGCGTACAGGTTAGCTCCTACGAGCAGTACTTC
CSVQVSSYEQYF
>TRBJ2-5|TRBV7-3|NA|few
TGTGCCAGCAGCCCCCTAGGGGGAGACGGGGCCCAGTACTTC
CASSPLGGDGAQYF
>TRBJ2-2|TRBV5-1|TRBD2|many
TGCGCCAGCAGCTTGGGACTAGCGGGGTACATGGAGCTGTTTTTT
CASSLGLAGYMELFF
>TRBJ2-3|TRBV10-3|TRBD1|NA
TGTGCCATCAGTCTTTGGGGGAACAGGGGAAGGACCGGCACAGATACGCAGTATTTT
CAISLWGNRGRTGTDTQYF
>TRBJ1-6|TRBV10-3|TRBD1|few
TGTGCCATCAGCGATTCGACAGGGGCGAATTCACCCCTCCACTTT
CAISDSTGANSPLHF
>TRBJ2-5|TRBV5-1|NA|NA
TGCGCCAGCAGCATCCGGGGCCCGGAGACCCAGTACTTC
CASSIRGPETQYF
>TRBJ2-4|TRBV29-1|NA|few
TGCAGCGTGTGGGGCACCAGCTCCGGGAACATTCAGTACTTC
CSVWGTSSGNIQYF
>TRBJ2-1|TRBV5-1|TRBD1|few
TGCGCCAGCAGCTCCCGACAGGGGCTAGACAATGAGCAGTTCTTC
CASSSRQGLDNEQFF